One sample yielded the 17 T cell receptor beta chains listed below, sequenced in a study of blood T cell repertoires in COVID-19. Data came from immunoSEQ multiplex PCR; TCRdb stores just in-frame clones and leaves some out. The sample has roughly 190,000 clones, 86% seen once; the top ten hold 20% to 25%. Sequencing input: PBMCs or T cells enriched from blood (not recorded which). These receptors were taken from a woman between 40 and 50 years old in a cohort exposed to, infected with or recovered from COVID-19 (not recorded which).

CDR3 nucleotide sequence: TGTGCCACCAGTCGACAGGGGGCAAGCAATCAGCCCCAGCATTTT. Translation gives CATSRQGASNQPQHF. This sequence joins TRBV15 and TRBJ1-5; 10 positions agree with TRBD1. This CDR3 contains 15 residues. Losses at the gene ends were 6 bases for V and 1 base for J; bases not matched to a gene: 3. Germline CDR1 LNHNV, CDR2 YYDKDF (reference sequence).

This clone was counted a single time. This chain joins TRBV7-9 and TRBJ1-2, with TRBD1 matching over 7 bases. CDR3 length: 15 amino acids. In germline, CDR1 is SEHNR, CDR2 FQNEAQ (reference sequence). Trimming took 1 base from V and 5 from J; bases not matched to a gene: 7. The CDR3 here is CASSLEVQGQYGYTF. The CDR3 DNA reads as TGTGCCAGCAGCTTAGAAGTACAGGGGCAATATGGCTACACCTTC.

V and J are TRBV27 and TRBJ1-5, with no clear D. The CDR3 is 12 residues long. Per the germline V gene, CDR1 is MNHEY and CDR2 is SMNVEV (reference sequence). V gave up 7 bases and J gave up 7 bases, with 11 bases separating them. CDR3 coding DNA: TGTGCCAGCACTTCCGGAGGGCAGCCCCAGCATTTT. It translates to CASTSGGQPQHF.

The chain recombines TRBV2 with TRBJ2-1; 11 nucleotides agree with TRBD2. Germline CDR1 SNHLY, CDR2 FYNNEI. The CDR3 spans 14 residues. J lost 2 bases, V lost 10 bases, and 4 bases had no gene match. The CDR3 here is CATKGLAAYNEQFF. CDR3 bases: TGTGCCACAAAGGGACTAGCGGCCTACAATGAGCAGTTCTTC.

This clone has only one observation. The rearrangement uses TRBV11-2 and TRBJ2-1; 11 nucleotides align to TRBD2. The germline V gene has CDR1 SGHAT and CDR2 FQNNGV. The CDR3 loop spans 16 amino acids. V lost 3 bases to trimming and J lost 9 bases; unmatched junction nucleotides: 10. The CDR3 spells CASSLSLAGGDSEQFF. As DNA, the CDR3 is TGTGCCAGCAGCTTGTCCCTAGCGGGAGGTGATAGTGAGCAGTTCTTC.

This chain connects TRBV6-1 to TRBJ1-1; 9 bases fit TRBD1. Trimming cost V 2 bases and J 5 bases; bases outside gene matches: 6. In germline, CDR1 is MNHNS, CDR2 SASEGT. The CDR3 is made up of 15 amino acids. The CDR3 protein is CASSEFWTGETEAFF. In DNA form, the CDR3 reads TGTGCCAGCAGTGAATTTTGGACAGGGGAAACTGAAGCTTTCTTT.

Concerning this clone itself: Other DNA sequences in this specimen translate into the identical CDR3. J is TRBJ2-1 and V is TRBV7-2; 10 bases are a match to TRBD2. CDR1 SGHTA and CDR2 FQGNSA come from the germline V gene. Germline trimming cut 2 bases from V and 15 bases from J; bases unmatched to any gene: 13. This CDR3 contains 15 residues. CDR3 DNA: TGTGCCAGCAGCTTACGGTCTAGCGGGAGTCTTGCCCGGTTCTTC. Amino acid sequence: CASSLRSSGSLARFF.

The genes are TRBV5-1 and TRBJ2-7, with D tentatively TRBD1 (6 bases). This CDR3 comprises 15 residues. Germline V lookup: CDR1 SGHRS, CDR2 YFSETQ. Between the trimmed V and J ends, which lost 4 bases and 3 bases, there was a span of 17 bases. CDR3 loop: CASSPIRDNDYEQYF. CDR3 DNA: TGCGCCAGCAGCCCTATTCGGGACAACGACTACGAGCAGTACTTC.

The chain uses TRBV24-1 and TRBJ2-2, with 7 positions matching TRBD2. Germline V gene lookup returns CDR1 KGHDR and CDR2 SFDVKD. V lost 5 bases and J lost 1; bases outside the gene matches: 9. This CDR3 region has 17 residues. As DNA, the CDR3 is TGTGCCACCAGTGTCCAACCTAGCGGTAGGAACACCGGGGAGCTGTTTTTT. It specifies CATSVQPSGRNTGELFF.

This chain links TRBV1 with TRBJ2-5; TRBD2 is the table's D call and was not checked against the DNA. TRBV1 is marked as a pseudogene. The CDR3 contains 17 residues. Here the CDR3 reads CTSRLGTSGQAQETQYF. CDR3 coding DNA: TGCACCAGCAGACTCGGGACTAGCGGCCAAGCCCAAGAGACCCAGTACTTC.

The rearrangement links TRBV7-9 to TRBJ1-2, with TRBD1 as a possible D gene (5 bases). Germline loops: CDR1 SEHNR, CDR2 FQNEAQ (reference sequence). The CDR3 loop spans 18 amino acids. Trimming pared 6 bases from V and 3 bases from J, leaving 26 bases between. Here the CDR3 reads CASSLVGVNGSTDYGYTF. The CDR3 DNA reads TGTGCCAGCAGTCTAGTAGGGGTCAACGGCTCGACGGACTATGGCTACACCTTC.

In nucleotides, the CDR3 is TGTGCCACCAGTGATCCGACTAGCGGCGAGAGGGAGCAGTTCTTC. It yields the protein CATSDPTSGEREQFF. The J gene is TRBJ2-1, the V gene TRBV24-1, with 9 bases matching TRBD2. V was pared by 3 bases and J by 10 bases, with 9 bases of the junction left unmatched. Germline V gives CDR1 KGHDR, CDR2 SFDVKD. The CDR3 spans 15 residues.

The chain combines TRBV11-2 with TRBJ2-7, with D unclear. Germline V CDR1 and CDR2: SGHAT, FQNNGV. V gave up 0 bases and J gave up 3 bases, with 12 bases separating them. The CDR3 spans 15 residues. The CDR3 loop is CASSLDLVPYYEQYF. CDR3 coding DNA: TGTGCCAGCAGCTTAGATCTAGTGCCTTACTACGAGCAGTACTTC.

This clone turned up a few times. The chain links TRBV19 to TRBJ2-7; D is possibly TRBD2 (6 bases). This CDR3 has 13 amino acids. V was clipped by 3 bases and J by 7 bases, with 13 bases between them. Germline CDR1 is LNHDA and CDR2 is SQIVND (reference sequence). CDR3 in DNA: TGTGCCAGTAGTATCGGCGGGGAACTAGAGCAGTACTTC. Its translation is CASSIGGELEQYF.

This clone was found a few times. This CDR3 is CASSLVIAASTDTQYF. The CDR3 region has the DNA TGTGCCAGCAGCTTAGTCATAGCGGCTAGCACAGATACGCAGTATTTT. V is TRBV7-2 and J is TRBJ2-3; maybe TRBD2 (6 bases). Deletions cut 1 base from V and 0 bases from J, with 11 bases between. The CDR3 is 16 amino acids. Germline CDR1 and CDR2: SGHTA and FQGNSA.

This chain connects TRBV10-3 to TRBJ2-7; 10 nucleotides match TRBD1. Germline values: CDR1 ENHRY, CDR2 SYGVKD. The length of the CDR3 is 14 residues. Trimming took 2 bases from V and 3 from J; bases not matched to a gene: 1. The CDR3 DNA reads TGTGCCATCAGTGAGGGGACAGGGGTCTACGAGCAGTACTTC. This encodes CAISEGTGVYEQYF.

With respect to this clone: At one boundary the junction diverges from the germline segment, which might be a read error. The chain combines TRBV6-2 or TRBV6-3 with TRBJ1-6, with D possibly being TRBD1 (6 bases). The CDR3 covers 14 residues. Germline V CDR1 and CDR2: MNHEY, SVGEGT. CDR3 sequence (DNA): TGTGCCAGCAGTTACACCATCAACAGGGTCAGCTCCGACTTT. This encodes CASSYTINRVSSDF.